This TCR beta chain was captured in a study of OX40 agonist ivuxolimab in advanced cancers. Overall study results and limits: With doses of 0.1 to 3.0 mg/kg, CD4+ and CD8+ blood T cells had undergone clonal expansion by week 6. Which antigen the expanded peripheral T cells recognized is unknown. Several nonresponders also turned out to have low normalized T-cell clonal expansion.

Remarks on this clone: No antigen is known for it.

The repertoire was sequenced with immunoSEQ multiplex PCR; TCRdb's copy has only in-frame clones and lacks some. Here the sample spans 45,000 to 60,000 clones, roughly 89% being singletons. CDR1 and CDR2 from the germline V gene are WSHSY and SAAADI. J was trimmed by 2 bases and V by 11 bases; bases with no gene match: 6. The CDR3 is 13 residues long. The sequences come from CD4+ or CD8+ T cells sorted from blood, collected in a trial of the OX40 agonist ivuxolimab. The chain joins TRBV10-2 to TRBJ2-1; 7 bases align to TRBD2. The sequence derives from an adult with an advanced solid tumor such as melanoma, head and neck, liver or kidney cancer. In DNA, the CDR3 is TGCGCCGGTTCGAGCGGGACCTACAATGAGCAGTTCTTC. Translated, it gives CAGSSGTYNEQFF.